A single sample is the source of the 21 T cell receptor beta chains below, sequenced in a study of cytomegalovirus exposure and HLA in healthy donors. Use of 60 Vbeta and 13 Jbeta primers characterized the PCR. Method: immunoSEQ multiplex PCR; TCRdb's copy keeps in-frame clones and lacks some. This sample carries 180,000 or so clones, around 80% of them seen once, and the ten largest clones take about 1.5%. The specimen was PBMCs. These receptor sequences come from a man aged 18-30 years in good health and CMV-seronegative.

This clone was detected a few times. This chain links TRBV6-1 with TRBJ2-7; D may be TRBD2 (6 bases). The CDR3 sequence is 13 residues long. Germline V gives CDR1 MNHNS, CDR2 SASEGT. Trimming stripped 8 bases from V and 4 bases from J, with 15 bases between. CDR3 DNA sequence: TGTGCCAGCTCTGAGTGGGGGACTTACGAGCAGTACTTC. It yields the protein CASSEWGTYEQYF.

The gene calls are TRBV29-1 and TRBJ2-5, with TRBD1 as a possible D gene (6 bases). The V gene lost 3 bases and the J gene lost 5 bases, with 13 bases spanning the gap. In germline, CDR1 is SQVTM, CDR2 ANQGSEA. This CDR3 is 13 amino acids long. CDR3 in amino acids: CSVDVGAGETQYF. CDR3 sequence (DNA): TGCAGCGTTGATGTGGGGGCCGGGGAGACCCAGTACTTC.

This clone has a single count. This rearrangement joins TRBV6-1 to TRBJ2-1; no reliable D call. The CDR3 contains 13 residues. CDR1 and CDR2 from the germline V gene are MNHNS and SASEGT. V was shortened by 3 bases and J by 2 bases, with 5 bases between the two germline ends. The CDR3 sequence is CASSERTYNEQFF. CDR3 nucleotides: TGTGCCAGCAGTGAGCGGACCTACAATGAGCAGTTCTTC.

This chain uses TRBV6-1 with TRBJ1-4, with 9 bases lining up with TRBD1. The germline V gene has CDR1 MNHNS and CDR2 SASEGT. V dropped 5 bases and J dropped 5; count of bases not matched to a gene: 3. CDR3 size: 14 residues. In DNA form, the CDR3 reads TGTGCCAGCAGTCTGGACAGGGGAAATGAAAAACTGTTTTTT. Its translation: CASSLDRGNEKLFF.

The chain links TRBV5-1 to TRBJ1-1, with D possibly TRBD1 on 6 matching bases. CDR3 length: 14 amino acids. Trimming left V 5 bases short and J 0 bases short, with 11 bases between. Per the germline V gene, CDR1 is SGHRS and CDR2 is YFSETQ. The CDR3 sequence: CASSSDRMNTEAFF. CDR3 nucleotide sequence: TGCGCCAGCAGTTCCGACAGGATGAACACTGAAGCTTTCTTT.

V usage is TRBV18 and J usage is TRBJ1-2; 7 nucleotides line up with TRBD1. The germline V gene encodes CDR1 KGHSH and CDR2 LQKENI. CDR3 length: 16 amino acids. Trimming removed 2 bases from V and 0 bases from J; junction bases left unmatched: 6. The CDR3 DNA reads as TGTGCCAGCTCACCATTGGACAGGATAACTAACTATGGCTACACCTTC. Its translation: CASSPLDRITNYGYTF.

DNA of the CDR3: TGCGCCAGCAGCCCCAGGACTAGCGGGAGTTTGGGGGAGCAGTTCTTC. Translated: CASSPRTSGSLGEQFF. The gene calls are TRBV5-1 and TRBJ2-1; 13 positions match TRBD2. With V trimmed by 4 bases and J by 10 bases, 11 bases remained unmatched. CDR3 length: 16 amino acids. Germline values: CDR1 SGHRS, CDR2 YFSETQ.

The chain couples TRBV28 to TRBJ2-3, with D unclear. The germline V gene encodes CDR1 MDHEN and CDR2 SYDVKM. V gave up 5 bases and J gave up 4 bases, with 10 bases separating them. There are 13 residues in the CDR3. In nucleotides, the CDR3 is TGTGCCAGCAGTCTCCGGTGGTCAGATACGCAGTATTTT. It yields the protein CASSLRWSDTQYF.

Only one count was recorded for this clone. The chain links TRBV5-5 to TRBJ2-7; D is perhaps TRBD2 (5 bases). V was clipped by 0 bases and J by 7 bases, with 14 bases between them. Germline CDR1 and CDR2: SGHKS and YYEKEE (reference sequence). This CDR3 spans 14 amino acids. The CDR3 reads CASSLAESSGEQYF. CDR3 DNA: TGTGCCAGCAGCTTGGCCGAGTCGTCGGGAGAGCAGTACTTC.

For the CDR3, the DNA is TGTGCCACCAGCATCCAAAACAGGGGCCCCTACAATGAGCAGTTCTTC. Translated, it gives CATSIQNRGPYNEQFF. The V and J genes are TRBV15 and TRBJ2-1; TRBD1 matches 7 bases. The J segment lost 2 bases and the V segment lost 4 bases, leaving 8 bases of the junction unmatched. CDR1 LNHNV and CDR2 YYDKDF come from the germline V gene (reference sequence). The CDR3 covers 16 residues.

V is TRBV6-4 and J is TRBJ1-6; possibly TRBD1 for D (5 bases). This CDR3 has 15 amino acids. Deletions cut 4 bases from V and 7 bases from J, with 14 bases between. Germline V gene lookup returns CDR1 MRHNA and CDR2 SNTAGT. The CDR3 region is CASSATGPANSPLHF. The CDR3 DNA follows: TGTGCCAGCAGTGCAACAGGCCCCGCGAATTCACCCCTCCACTTT.

This clone has just one count. The chain is built from TRBV11-3 and TRBJ2-3, with 8 bases aligning to TRBD2. This CDR3 region has 15 residues. The V segment lost 5 bases and the J segment 2 bases; nucleotides outside the gene matches: 6. Germline CDR1 SGHNT, CDR2 YENEEA. The CDR3 bases are TGTGCCAGCAGCCCCGGGGGGGGGAACACAGATACGCAGTATTTT. This encodes CASSPGGGNTDTQYF. Full variable domain (outside the CDR3, taken from reference TRBV11-3 and TRBJ2-3): EAGVVQSPRYKIIEKKQPVAFWCNPISGHNTLYWYLQNLGQGPELLIRYENEEAVDDSQLPKDRFSAERLKGVDSTLKIQPAELGDSAVYLCASSPGGGNTDTQYFGPGTRLTVL.

The table lists this clone with a few counts. V gene TRBV28 combines with J gene TRBJ1-5; 9 nucleotides align to TRBD1. The germline CDR1 and CDR2 sequences are MDHEN and SYDVKM. Trimming cost V 6 bases and J 4 bases; bases outside gene matches: 7. The CDR3 has 15 amino acids. Written as DNA, the CDR3 is TGTGCCAGCAGCGAACAGGGGGCGCGAAATCAGCCCCAGCATTTT. Its translation: CASSEQGARNQPQHF.

The rearrangement links TRBV27 to TRBJ1-2, with 8 bases that match TRBD1. The CDR3 has 18 amino acids. J was trimmed by 5 bases and V by 5 bases; bases with no gene match: 19. Germline CDR1 and CDR2: MNHEY and SMNVEV (reference sequence). The CDR3 region has the DNA TGTGCCAGCAGTCCCCTGGGGAGTAGTGCCAGACAGGGGTATGGCTACACCTTC. This encodes CASSPLGSSARQGYGYTF.

V and J are TRBV6-6 and TRBJ1-6; 11 bases map to TRBD1. V was pared by 6 bases and J by 10 bases, with 8 bases of the junction left unmatched. Germline values: CDR1 MNHNY, CDR2 SVGAGI (reference sequence). CDR3 length: 15 amino acids. DNA of the CDR3: TGTGCCAGCAGGGGCCGGGACAGGGGGAGCTCACCCCTCCACTTT. It encodes CASRGRDRGSSPLHF.

The V and J genes are TRBV6-5 and TRBJ2-5; a possible D gene is TRBD2 (6 bases). The CDR3 length is 14 residues. Germline lookup yields CDR1 MNHEY and CDR2 SVGAGI. Trimming stripped 5 bases from V and 3 bases from J, with 13 bases between. The CDR3 region is CASSRGWGEETQYF. The CDR3 bases are TGTGCCAGCAGTCGGGGGTGGGGGGAAGAGACCCAGTACTTC.

The chain links TRBV4-2 to TRBJ2-1, with D unresolved. V lost 0 bases and J 7 bases, leaving 7 bases between the germline ends. From germline, CDR1 is LGHNA and CDR2 YNFKEQ. The CDR3 runs 13 residues. DNA for the CDR3: TGTGCCAGCAGCCAAGACCTCGGGAATGAGCAGTTCTTC. Encoded protein: CASSQDLGNEQFF.

The chain uses TRBV7-6 and TRBJ2-2, with a possible D match to TRBD2 (5 bases). CDR1 SGHVS and CDR2 FNYEAQ come from the germline V gene. The V end was cut by 6 bases, the J end by 5 bases, with 16 bases between. This CDR3 comprises 15 residues. CDR3 bases: TGTGCCAGCAGTTTGAGCGGCCTCCGTACCGGGGAGCTGTTTTTT. Protein sequence: CASSLSGLRTGELFF.

V usage is TRBV27 and J usage is TRBJ2-3, with 9 bases matching TRBD1. The junction had 7 bases not matched to a gene; V was cut back by 5 bases and J by 1 base. This CDR3 has 16 amino acids. CDR1 and CDR2 (germline): MNHEY, SMNVEV (reference sequence). This CDR3 reads CASSLHNRGRTDTQYF. CDR3 nucleotides: TGTGCCAGCAGTCTGCACAACAGGGGGCGCACAGATACGCAGTATTTT.

The chain has TRBV6-1 and TRBJ1-2, with D maybe TRBD1 (6 bases). V shed 6 bases and J shed 4 bases, with 15 bases lying between them. Germline V gives CDR1 MNHNS, CDR2 SASEGT. The CDR3 totals 14 residues. The CDR3 DNA is TGTGCCAGCAGGGGGGGGGCGGGGTTCTATGGCTACACCTTC. Translation gives CASRGGAGFYGYTF.

This chain joins TRBV27 and TRBJ2-1; 7 bases align to TRBD1. CDR3 length: 13 residues. Trimming took 6 bases from V and 7 from J; bases not matched to a gene: 6. Germline CDR1 and CDR2: MNHEY and SMNVEV (reference sequence). The CDR3 coding sequence is TGTGCCAGCAGATTGACAGGGATAAATGAGCAGTTCTTC. Its protein product is CASRLTGINEQFF.